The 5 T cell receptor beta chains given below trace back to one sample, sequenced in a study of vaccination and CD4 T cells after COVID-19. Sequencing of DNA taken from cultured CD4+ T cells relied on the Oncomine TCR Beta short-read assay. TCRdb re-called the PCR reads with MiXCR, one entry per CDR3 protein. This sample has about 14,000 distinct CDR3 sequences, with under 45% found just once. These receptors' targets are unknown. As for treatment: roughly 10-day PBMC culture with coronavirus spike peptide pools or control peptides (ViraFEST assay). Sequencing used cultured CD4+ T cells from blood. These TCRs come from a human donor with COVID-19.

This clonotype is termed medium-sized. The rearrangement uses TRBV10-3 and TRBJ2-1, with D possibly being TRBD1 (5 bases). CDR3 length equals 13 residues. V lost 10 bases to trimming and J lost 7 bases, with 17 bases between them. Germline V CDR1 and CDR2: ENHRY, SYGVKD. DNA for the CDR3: TGTGCCACCAAGGACACCCCTTCTAATGAGCAGTTCTTC. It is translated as CATKDTPSNEQFF.

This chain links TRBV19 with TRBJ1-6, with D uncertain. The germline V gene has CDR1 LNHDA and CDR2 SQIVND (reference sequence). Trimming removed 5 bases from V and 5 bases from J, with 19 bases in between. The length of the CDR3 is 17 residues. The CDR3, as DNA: TGTGCCAGTAGTTTCCCCTCGGCAGCAACTAATAATTCACCCCTCCACTTT. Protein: CASSFPSAATNNSPLHF. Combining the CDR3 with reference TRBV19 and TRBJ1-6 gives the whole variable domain DGGITQSPKYLFRKEGQNVTLSCEQNLNHDAMYWYRQDPGQGLRLIYYSQIVNDFQKGDIAEGYSVSREKKESFPLTVTSAQKNPTAFYLCASSFPSAATNNSPLHFGNGTRLTVT.

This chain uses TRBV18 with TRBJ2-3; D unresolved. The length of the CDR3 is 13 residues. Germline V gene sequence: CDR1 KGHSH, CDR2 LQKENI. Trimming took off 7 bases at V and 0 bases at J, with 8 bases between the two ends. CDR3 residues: CASCTVSTDTQYF. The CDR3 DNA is TGTGCCAGCTGCACCGTTAGCACAGATACGCAGTATTTT.

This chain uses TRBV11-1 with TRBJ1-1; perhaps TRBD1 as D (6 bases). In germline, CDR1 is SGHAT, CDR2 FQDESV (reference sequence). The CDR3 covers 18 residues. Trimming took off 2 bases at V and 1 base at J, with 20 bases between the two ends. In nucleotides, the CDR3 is TGTGCCAGCAGCTTAAGTTTGCCTTATGAACAGGGGAACACTGAAGCTTTCTTT. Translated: CASSLSLPYEQGNTEAFF.

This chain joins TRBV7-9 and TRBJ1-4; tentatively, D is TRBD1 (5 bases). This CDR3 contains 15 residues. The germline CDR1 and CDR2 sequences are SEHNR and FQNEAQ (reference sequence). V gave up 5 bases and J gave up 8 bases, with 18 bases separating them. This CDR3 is CASSRSQGIEEKLFF. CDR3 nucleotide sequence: TGTGCCAGCAGCCGTTCCCAGGGTATTGAAGAAAAACTGTTTTTT. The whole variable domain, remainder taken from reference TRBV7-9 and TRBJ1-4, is DTGVSQNPRHKITKRGQNVTFRCDPISEHNRLYWYRQTLGQGPEFLTYFQNEAQLEKSRLLSDRFSAERPKGSFSTLEIQRTEQGDSAMYLCASSRSQGIEEKLFFGSGTQLSVL.